The 14 T cell receptor beta chains listed next were all sequenced from one sample in a study of cytomegalovirus exposure and HLA in healthy donors. The PCR employed 60 Vbeta primers together with 13 Jbeta primers. Sequenced by immunoSEQ multiplex PCR; TCRdb stores in-frame clones only, minus some. The sample has over 90,000 clones; 60% to 80% are singletons. The sequenced material came from PBMCs. The receptors shown here come from a man aged 50 to 59 in good health and CMV-seropositive.

The chain carries TRBV7-2 and TRBJ2-1, with 10 nucleotides matching TRBD2. CDR3 size: 15 residues. Germline trimming cut 1 base from V and 5 bases from J; bases unmatched to any gene: 2. Germline V lookup: CDR1 SGHTA, CDR2 FQGNSA. CDR3 region: CASSLDTSGNNEQFF. The CDR3 DNA is TGTGCCAGCAGCTTAGATACTAGCGGGAACAATGAGCAGTTCTTC.

This rearrangement joins TRBV9 to TRBJ2-7; maybe TRBD2 (6 bases). From germline, CDR1 is SGDLS and CDR2 YYNGEE. V lost 3 bases, J lost 3 bases, and 19 bases lay in between. The CDR3 runs to 16 residues. CDR3 in DNA: TGTGCCAGCAGCGGAGACCTTGCGGGAAGGGGCTACGAGCAGTACTTC. Amino acids: CASSGDLAGRGYEQYF.

CDR3 loop: CASSLASGRRRQPDTQYF. CDR3 nucleotide sequence: TGTGCCAGCAGCTTAGCTAGCGGGAGGCGACGACAGCCAGATACGCAGTATTTT. This chain uses TRBV7-2 with TRBJ2-3; 10 bases line up with TRBD2. This CDR3 comprises 18 residues. Germline trimming cut 0 bases from V and 4 bases from J; bases unmatched to any gene: 10. CDR1 and CDR2 (germline): SGHTA, FQGNSA.

The chain links TRBV6-7 to TRBJ1-5; maybe TRBD1 (6 bases). TRBV6-7 is an open reading frame, and its role is uncertain. The CDR3 length is 15 residues. With 6 bases removed from V and 4 bases from J, the gap between germline ends came to 16 bases. The CDR3 DNA sequence: TGTGCCAGCAGGATCCTCGACAGGCGAAATCAGCCCCAGCATTTT. Encoded protein: CASRILDRRNQPQHF.

V gene TRBV28 combines with J gene TRBJ2-1; TRBD2 matches at 12 bases. There are 15 residues in the CDR3. J lost 4 bases, V lost 5 bases, and 3 bases had no gene match. The germline CDR1 and CDR2 sequences are MDHEN and SYDVKM. CDR3 DNA sequence: TGTGCCAGCAGTCTAGCGGGAGGGAAATACAATGAGCAGTTCTTC. Translating gives CASSLAGGKYNEQFF.

The J gene is TRBJ2-7, the V gene TRBV27; D uncertain. Trimming took 6 bases from V and 2 from J, leaving 23 bases between them. Germline V gives CDR1 MNHEY, CDR2 SMNVEV (reference sequence). This CDR3 comprises 17 residues. The CDR3 DNA is TGTGCCAGCAGCTCCCGGAAGCAGGCCCCCACAACCTACGAGCAGTACTTC. Translation gives CASSSRKQAPTTYEQYF.

The J gene is TRBJ2-2, the V gene TRBV28; D gene uncertain. In germline, CDR1 is MDHEN, CDR2 SYDVKM. V lost 3 bases and J 7 bases, leaving 6 bases between the germline ends. The CDR3 has 12 residues. The CDR3 protein is CASSFSVGELFF. The CDR3 nucleotides are TGTGCCAGCAGTTTCTCAGTCGGGGAGCTGTTTTTT.

V usage is TRBV6-5 and J usage is TRBJ2-2; D possibly corresponds to TRBD2 (5 bases). The CDR3 extends over 14 amino acids. Germline CDR1 and CDR2: MNHEY and SVGAGI. The V end was cut by 0 bases, the J end by 7 bases, with 9 bases between. The CDR3 loop reads CASSYSTGNGELFF. CDR3 nucleotides: TGTGCCAGCAGTTACTCTACGGGGAACGGGGAGCTGTTTTTT.

The chain is built from TRBV6-6 and TRBJ2-1, with 10 bases matching TRBD2. The CDR3 has 16 amino acids. V gave up 7 bases and J gave up 9 bases; unmatched junction bases: 15. Germline V gene lookup returns CDR1 MNHNY and CDR2 SVGAGI (reference sequence). CDR3 sequence: CASMVGRLAGASEQFF. Written as DNA, the CDR3 is TGTGCCAGCATGGTTGGCCGGCTAGCGGGAGCTAGTGAGCAGTTCTTC.

The chain joins TRBV2 to TRBJ2-1, with 7 positions matching TRBD2. Germline CDR1 SNHLY, CDR2 FYNNEI. J was trimmed by 0 bases and V by 2 bases; bases with no gene match: 16. This CDR3 comprises 20 residues. The DNA for the CDR3 is TGTGCCAGCAGTGAACTACCGCTAGCGGATCGAATGAGCTCCTACAATGAGCAGTTCTTC. Protein product: CASSELPLADRMSSYNEQFF.

This clone has a handful of counts. The chain is built from TRBV9 and TRBJ2-5; D is perhaps TRBD2 (5 bases). CDR3 length equals 15 residues. Germline V gene sequence: CDR1 SGDLS, CDR2 YYNGEE. V was shortened by 3 bases and J by 1 base, with 13 bases between the two germline ends. This chain's CDR3 is CASSGEGTFQETQYF. Here the CDR3 DNA reads TGTGCCAGCAGCGGCGAGGGCACGTTCCAAGAGACCCAGTACTTC.

This clone was found once. The gene calls are TRBV11-3 and TRBJ2-3; no clear D gene. Trimming removed 9 bases at V and 12 bases at J, with 13 bases between. This CDR3 has 10 residues. Germline V gives CDR1 SGHNT, CDR2 YENEEA. CDR3 sequence: CASFVCFQYF. The DNA of the CDR3 is TGTGCCAGTTTCGTCTGTTTTCAGTATTTT.

The chain is built from TRBV2 and TRBJ2-1, with 7 bases identical to TRBD2. The germline CDR1 and CDR2 sequences are SNHLY and FYNNEI. This CDR3 contains 16 residues. V trimming: 6 bases; J trimming: 5 bases; junction bases outside the gene matches: 13. The chain's CDR3 is CASRVWASGTNNEQFF. The CDR3 DNA sequence: TGTGCCAGCAGGGTTTGGGCTAGCGGTACAAACAATGAGCAGTTCTTC.

V and J are TRBV5-1 and TRBJ2-3, with D maybe TRBD2 (5 bases). The CDR3 has 17 residues. Deletions cut 0 bases from V and 0 bases from J, with 14 bases between. Germline V gene sequence: CDR1 SGHRS, CDR2 YFSETQ. CDR3 coding DNA: TGCGCCAGCAGCTTGGCCGTCGGCGGGCCTAGCACAGATACGCAGTATTTT. This sequence encodes CASSLAVGGPSTDTQYF.